The 17 T cell receptor beta chains below all came from one sample that was sequenced in a study of blood T cell repertoires in COVID-19. Using immunoSEQ multiplex PCR, the repertoire was profiled, and TCRdb retains in-frame clones only, with some absent. The sample has over 250,000 clones; 80% to 90% are singletons. The source material was peripheral blood. The receptors derive from a woman aged 65 to 85 with acute or convalescent COVID-19.

This chain uses TRBV2 with TRBJ2-5, with a weak D call TRBD2 (6 bases). The CDR3 is made up of 16 amino acids. V was clipped by 6 bases and J by 2 bases, with 19 bases between them. Germline V gives CDR1 SNHLY, CDR2 FYNNEI. Here the CDR3 reads CASSGRIRDLQETQYF. The CDR3 DNA reads as TGTGCCAGCAGCGGACGGATCCGGGACTTACAAGAGACCCAGTACTTC.

This clone was detected once. The CDR3 DNA sequence: TGTGCCAGCTGGACAGGAGAAAATTCACCCCTCCACTTT. This translates into CASWTGENSPLHF. V and J are TRBV12-3 or TRBV12-4 and TRBJ1-6, with TRBD1 matching over 7 bases. Germline trimming cut 8 bases from V and 7 bases from J; bases unmatched to any gene: 5. The CDR3 contains 13 residues.

The chain employs TRBV7-9 and TRBJ2-5, with D possibly TRBD1 on 6 matching bases. Germline V gene sequence: CDR1 SEHNR, CDR2 FQNEAQ (reference sequence). V was pared by 4 bases and J by 3 bases, with 21 bases between. The CDR3 consists of 17 residues. The CDR3 DNA is TGTGCCAGCAGCTCGCTGGCGAGAAGGACAGAGAAAGAGACCCAGTACTTC. This codes for CASSSLARRTEKETQYF.

This clone came up a few times. The chain carries TRBV4-1 and TRBJ1-5; 8 positions match TRBD1. Germline trimming cut 4 bases from V and 7 bases from J; bases unmatched to any gene: 9. CDR3 size: 15 residues. Germline CDR1 MGHRA, CDR2 YSYEKL. CDR3 DNA sequence: TGCGCCAGCAGCCGACCTGACAGGGGTGGGCAGCCCCAGCATTTT. This sequence encodes CASSRPDRGGQPQHF.

The CDR3 DNA reads as TGTGCCAGCACCACAGACGGGACAGGGTCTGGCTACACCTTC. This encodes CASTTDGTGSGYTF. This chain uses TRBV4-2 with TRBJ1-2; 9 bases match TRBD1. Germline CDR1 reads LGHNA; CDR2 reads YNFKEQ. The CDR3 runs to 14 residues. The V segment lost 7 bases and the J segment 7 bases; nucleotides outside the gene matches: 10.

The chain is built from TRBV6-2 or TRBV6-3 and TRBJ2-1, with D possibly matching TRBD1 (5 bases). The length of the CDR3 is 14 residues. Germline V gene sequence: CDR1 MNHEY, CDR2 SVGEGT. V shed 6 bases and J shed 4 bases, with 13 bases lying between them. CDR3 residues: CASSKDTFYNEQFF. The CDR3 DNA reads TGTGCCAGCAGCAAGGACACTTTTTACAATGAGCAGTTCTTC.

The CDR3 sequence: CASSLTGGDTQYF. The CDR3 DNA is TGTGCCAGCTCCCTCACCGGGGGAGATACGCAGTATTTT. This sequence joins TRBV18 and TRBJ2-3; D perhaps matches TRBD2 (6 bases). The CDR3 runs 13 residues. Germline V gene sequence: CDR1 KGHSH, CDR2 LQKENI. Trimming pared 6 bases from V and 5 bases from J, leaving 12 bases between.

The gene calls are TRBV2 and TRBJ1-5; the match to TRBD1 covers 10 bases. CDR1 and CDR2 (germline): SNHLY, FYNNEI. With V trimmed by 5 bases and J by 0 bases, 4 bases remained unmatched. The CDR3 has 16 amino acids. The CDR3 reads CASSLGDRGSNQPQHF. The CDR3 DNA is TGTGCCAGCAGTTTAGGGGACAGGGGTAGCAATCAGCCCCAGCATTTT. Full variable domain (missing parts from reference TRBV2 and TRBJ1-5): EPEVTQTPSHQVTQMGQEVILRCVPISNHLYFYWYRQILGQKVEFLVSFYNNEISEKSEIFDDQFSVERPDGSNFTLKIRSTKLEDSAMYFCASSLGDRGSNQPQHFGDGTRLSIL.

The chain recombines TRBV2 with TRBJ1-2; D is uncertain. The V gene lost 2 bases and the J gene lost 8 bases, with 15 bases spanning the gap. This CDR3 spans 14 amino acids. CDR1 and CDR2 (germline): SNHLY, FYNNEI. As DNA, the CDR3 is TGTGCCAGCAGTGAACTTGAGGCGAAAGGAGGCTACACCTTC. Its translation is CASSELEAKGGYTF.

The chain uses TRBV3-1 (or the pseudogene TRBV3-2) and TRBJ1-3; no clear D. CDR3 size: 16 residues. Per germline, CDR1 LGHDT and CDR2 YNNKEL (reference sequence). V was pared by 0 bases and J by 3 bases, with 12 bases between. The CDR3 DNA follows: TGTGCCAGCAGCCAAGATGTAACGGGAGGTGGAAACACCATATATTTT. This sequence encodes CASSQDVTGGGNTIYF.

The rearrangement uses TRBV3-1 (or the pseudogene TRBV3-2) and TRBJ1-4; 7 bases map to TRBD1. The CDR3 runs 14 residues. Trimming took 4 bases from V and 7 from J; bases not matched to a gene: 6. CDR1 is LGHDT and CDR2 is YNNKEL in the germline V gene (reference sequence). The CDR3, as DNA: TGTGCCAGCAGCCCCCGGCAGGGGGGTGAAAAACTGTTTTTT. Its translation is CASSPRQGGEKLFF.

The chain combines TRBV11-1 with TRBJ2-2, with 7 bases identical to TRBD1. From germline, CDR1 is SGHAT and CDR2 FQDESV (reference sequence). This CDR3 is 15 amino acids long. The V segment lost 1 base and the J segment 6 bases; nucleotides outside the gene matches: 5. Written as DNA, the CDR3 is TGTGCCAGCAGCTTAGAAGGGCAGGGGGCCGGGGAGCTGTTTTTT. Its translation is CASSLEGQGAGELFF. The full variable domain, completed using reference TRBV11-1 and TRBJ2-2, is EAEVAQSPRYKITEKSQAVAFWCDPISGHATLYWYRQILGQGPELLVQFQDESVVDDSQLPKDRFSAERLKGVDSTLKIQPAELGDSAMYLCASSLEGQGAGELFFGEGSRLTVL.

This chain links TRBV30 with TRBJ2-5; D might be TRBD1 (6 bases). The CDR3 is 15 residues long. Germline V gene data show CDR1 as GTSNPN and CDR2 as SVGIG (reference sequence). Trimming took 1 base from V and 5 from J, leaving 17 bases between them. The CDR3 reads CAWSEGTTRLETQYF. For the CDR3, the DNA is TGTGCCTGGAGTGAAGGGACAACTCGGTTGGAGACCCAGTACTTC.

V usage is TRBV10-2 and J usage is TRBJ1-1; the D gene is possibly TRBD1 (5 bases). V shed 2 bases and J shed 8 bases, with 9 bases lying between them. Germline CDR1 is WSHSY and CDR2 is SAAADI. There are 12 residues in the CDR3. The CDR3 nucleotides are TGCGCCAGCAGTGAGACTACAGGAGAAGCTTTCTTT. It codes for CASSETTGEAFF.

This chain links TRBV11-2 with TRBJ2-2; 7 bases agree with TRBD1. This CDR3 contains 14 residues. The germline V gene encodes CDR1 SGHAT and CDR2 FQNNGV. Trimming took 9 bases from V and 7 from J; bases not matched to a gene: 11. CDR3: CASRKGGRGGELFF. In nucleotides, the CDR3 is TGTGCCAGTCGAAAAGGGGGCAGGGGCGGGGAGCTGTTTTTT.

CDR3 coding DNA: TGTGCCAGCAGCTTAGTTGAGGGGGCTAATGAAAAACTGTTTTTT. This sequence encodes CASSLVEGANEKLFF. The V and J genes are TRBV7-9 and TRBJ1-4; possibly TRBD1 for D (6 bases). Between the trimmed V and J ends, which lost 1 base and 3 bases, there was a span of 9 bases. Germline V lookup: CDR1 SEHNR, CDR2 FQNEAQ (reference sequence). CDR3 length: 15 amino acids. Full variable domain (missing parts from reference TRBV7-9 and TRBJ1-4): DTGVSQNPRHKITKRGQNVTFRCDPISEHNRLYWYRQTLGQGPEFLTYFQNEAQLEKSRLLSDRFSAERPKGSFSTLEIQRTEQGDSAMYLCASSLVEGANEKLFFGSGTQLSVL.

This clone was observed a handful of times. This sequence joins TRBV7-3 and TRBJ1-6; D is unclear. V was cut by 5 bases and J by 11 bases, with 13 bases left in between. This CDR3 is built from 13 residues. Germline lookup yields CDR1 SGHTA and CDR2 FQGTGA. In DNA, the CDR3 is TGTGCCAGCAGCGATTCCTCTCGGGCACCCCTCCACTTT. Translated: CASSDSSRAPLHF.